Listed here is a single T cell receptor (beta chain). It has no known antigen specificity. No base qualities exist here, and no much larger clone lies one base off it. Sequencing used an Illumina HiSeq 2500. Quantitative 5'-RACE with molecular barcodes was used to prepare TCR beta libraries. Turning to the authors' computational methods: A new computational method based on a probabilistic model of VDJ rearrangement was used to identify disease-linked TCR variants. In-frame beta chains were kept once TCRdb had trimmed the public reads at Q25 with fastp and called clones with MiXCR. CDR3 protein sequences are deduplicated, and each keeps its most common genes and DNA. The V and J calls shown here were made by TCRdb, not taken from the authors' results. Here the sample has around 390,000 distinct CDR3 sequences; about a fifth occur a single time. The top ten constitute around 17% of the sample. Including the terminal cysteine and phenylalanine, the CDR3 comprises 16 residues. Left in the record is the CDR3 DNA by itself, 48 bases read in frame from the first base. Relative to germline, V is 2 bases shorter and J is 4 bases shorter, with 14 bases between their ends. CDR1 SGHTA and CDR2 FQGTGA were looked up in the germline V gene.

The data belong to a study of CD8 T cells in ankylosing spondylitis (dated by TCRdb to between 2016 and 2019). Regarding the research as a whole: The study set out to find disease-linked TCR variants by profiling T cell receptor beta repertoires in ankylosing spondylitis patients and healthy donors. In total, the full study cohort was made up of 110 or so healthy donors and approximately 24 ankylosing spondylitis patients. Peripheral blood samples were taken, and synovial fluid was additionally collected from ankylosing spondylitis patients. Results and caveats for the whole study, not just this receptor: Blood from ankylosing spondylitis patients appeared to be characterized by a TCR beta motif composed of eight highly homologous amino acid variants. Some motif variants had previously been reported in the synovial fluid and blood of reactive arthritis patients, which suggests shared mechanisms of disease initiation. The disease-linked clones had a CD8+ phenotype and were found at relatively low frequencies in peripheral blood. Significant enrichment of the disease-linked clones was reported in matched synovial fluid samples from ankylosing spondylitis patients.

The sequence was collected from a male donor with ankylosing spondylitis. The V and J segments used are TRBV7-3 and TRBJ2-2, with the D call tentatively TRBD1 or TRBD2, each fitting 5 bases. The specimen sequenced was blood, either unsorted or a sorted T cell fraction (not recorded which). The nucleotides read TGTGCCAGCAGCTTATTTGGCCAGAGGGGCACCGGGGAGCTGTTTTTT. It specifies CASSLFGQRGTGELFF.